This TCR beta chain was captured in a study of shared clonotypes between healthy human individuals (dated by TCRdb to the early 2020s). With respect to the entire study: A few men and two women, aged 18 to 49 years, made up the cohort. For each donor, CD4 naive and CD4 memory were each given three plates, CD8 naive was given two plates, and CD8 memory was given one plate. The study deeply sequenced blood TCR repertoires of about five healthy adults to estimate repertoire size and the extent of clonotype sharing between individuals. To increase sequencing depth and limit assay-specific biases, different laboratories used diverse techniques to prepare libraries and sequence TCR repertoires. Each donor's leukapheresis produced roughly between roughly 0.9 and 8.9 billion PBMCs.

Using the deep immunoSEQ assay, multiplex PCR amplified TCR CDR3 regions from genomic DNA. Extracted genomic DNA from each cell subset was distributed evenly across all wells of several immunoSEQ 96-well plates, and each plate was treated as a replicate. For sorted subsets, each replicate PCR was loaded with about 0.2 ug genomic DNA, equivalent to about 30,000 T cell genomes. The purified libraries were quantified using a Qubit 3.0 fluorometer, sized with a Bioanalyzer 2100, and then quantified again using the KAPA Library Quantification kit. Every immunoSEQ 96-well plate was sequenced on a separate single-read 150-cycle Illumina NextSeq 550 flow cell. The original pipeline was this. Because the immunoSEQ output held only junctional sequences and lacked quality scores, the filtering could not match the filtering applied to full-length reads. Sequences were annotated with PyIR, a Python wrapper for IgBLAST v1.9, using IMGT germline references to assign V/J genes and CDR3. Reads with weak V/J assignments (E-value above 1e-6), missing CDR3, stop codons, out-of-frame junctions, or ambiguous translated residues were removed. V3J clonotypes were defined as sequences sharing the same inferred V gene, J gene, and CDR3 amino acid sequence. Percentage overlap between repertoires was calculated by dividing the number of shared unique clonotypes by the size of the smaller repertoire. Richness of each repertoire was evaluated using RTK rarefaction, the Chao1 estimator, and Recon v2.1 estimates of unobserved clonotypes. OLGA was used to compute generation probabilities for all TCRbeta clonotypes that the gDNA method yielded from a few donors. Not all clones reach the TCRdb copy of this immuneACCESS table, which keeps in-frame sequences only. Checked studies attribute under half of the gap to unresolved V genes and leave the rest unexplained. V, J and clone size were drawn from that table, and D and trimming were deduced from the DNA. For this sample there are 1.4 million or so clones; roughly 98.5% appear just once. Over 0.3% of the sample is held by the ten biggest clonotypes.

Comment on this clone: It has no known antigen specificity. No quality values exist for individual bases; no much larger clone is one base distant.

The germline V gene supplies CDR1 SGHTA and CDR2 FQGTGA. At the junction V is shortened by 4 bases and J by 3 bases; bases outside the gene matches: 5. The CDR3 holds 16 amino acids from the cysteine to the phenylalanine. Left in the record is the CDR3 DNA by itself, 48 bases read in frame from the first base. Points the paper makes about the study in general: Compared with non-shared clonotypes, clonotypes shared by all four sorted-subset donors had higher generation probabilities. Sampling was restricted to blood, and TCR repertoires in tissue are likely to differ from TCR repertoires in blood. The small number of donors limited the genetic and exposure-history diversity represented. Estimated clonotype richness was generally larger for naive than for memory subsets. When a few donors were compared, the shared fraction of clonotypes was around 5% for naive CD4, 3% to 4% for naive CD8, 2% to 2.5% for memory CD4, and about 0.36% for memory CD8. Even with the large sequencing depth, rarefaction of the sorted-subset datasets indicated that sequencing was incomplete. Pairwise subsampling led to the expectation that sequencing depth would affect the degree of clonotype sharing among donors.

The donors were healthy, HIV-negative adults with no recently reported acute infections or vaccinations. Every donor was a Caucasian adult residing in Nashville, Tennessee, USA. CD4+ T cells were enriched by magnetic negative selection, after which naive cells were positively selected on CD45RA and the negative fraction was taken as the memory subset. Blood was collected by leukapheresis, and PBMCs were isolated by Ficoll-Histopaque density gradient centrifugation and then cryopreserved in liquid nitrogen vapor phase. Purity and quantity of every magnetically sorted T cell population were checked by analytical flow cytometry. Genomic DNA was isolated from every sorted fraction and measured by UV absorbance on a Nanodrop 2000c.

The source is a man aged 25-40 years in good health. Sequenced input: naive CD4+ T cells sorted from blood. Taken with the paper, the label for cell subset or site translates to: CD45RA+ positively selected. The chain is assembled from TRBV7-3 and TRBJ2-1; 11 bases in the junction line up with TRBD2. CDR3 reads: CASSSLAGGRYNEQFF. The bases read TGTGCCAGCAGCTCCCTAGCGGGAGGACGCTACAATGAGCAGTTCTTC.